This TCR beta chain was found in a study of T cell repertoires in cytomegalovirus infection. About the research overall: Matching HLA type, along with CMV infection, was indicated by public TCR beta signatures. Broader study findings: Summed public TCR beta family frequency identified CMV carriers bearing the relevant HLA. The response measured ex vivo was dominated by TCR beta clonotypes (HLA-C-restricted and CMV-specific).

In germline, CDR1 is SNHLY, CDR2 FYNNEI. There are 11 residues in the CDR3. Trimming took 4 bases from V and 7 from J, leaving 7 bases between them. TCRdb re-called the reads through MiXCR, storing one row per CDR3 protein. Among 680,000 or so distinct CDR3 sequences listed, about a third were seen once. About this clonotype: What it recognizes is unknown.

The sequenced sample consisted of PBMCs. This receptor was identified in a human donor in good health (CMV status not recorded). Some clones in this sample may be carry-over from other donors' samples. The rearrangement links TRBV2 to TRBJ1-1; D unclear. CDR3 sequence: CASSGRLEAFF. The CDR3 region has the DNA TGTGCCAGCAGTGGGAGGCTTGAAGCTTTCTTT.